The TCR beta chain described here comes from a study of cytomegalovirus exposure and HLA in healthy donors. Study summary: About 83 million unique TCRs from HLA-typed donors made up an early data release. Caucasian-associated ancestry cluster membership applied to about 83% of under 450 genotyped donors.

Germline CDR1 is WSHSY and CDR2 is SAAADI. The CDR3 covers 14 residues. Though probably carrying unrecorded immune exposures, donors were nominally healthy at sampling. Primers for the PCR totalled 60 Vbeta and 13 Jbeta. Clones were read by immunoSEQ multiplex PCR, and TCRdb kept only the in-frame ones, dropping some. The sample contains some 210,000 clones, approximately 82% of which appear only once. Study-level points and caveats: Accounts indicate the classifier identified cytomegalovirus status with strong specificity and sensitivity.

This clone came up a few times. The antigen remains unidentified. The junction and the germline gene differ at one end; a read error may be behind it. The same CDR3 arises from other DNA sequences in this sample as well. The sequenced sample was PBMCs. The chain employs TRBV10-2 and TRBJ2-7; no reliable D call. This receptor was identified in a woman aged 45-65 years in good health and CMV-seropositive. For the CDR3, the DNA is TGTGCCAGCAGTTACGGTGGCGGTGGCTACGAGCAGTACTTC. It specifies CASSYGGGGYEQYF.